This T cell receptor beta chain emerged from a study of shared clonotypes between healthy human individuals. Sequenced by immunoSEQ multiplex PCR; TCRdb stores in-frame clones only, minus some. This repertoire shows roughly 1,800,000 clones, about 95% found once; its top ten account for 1% to 1.5%. The CDR3 is 14 amino acids. Germline V gene lookup returns CDR1 SGHRS and CDR2 YFSETQ. Deletions cut 0 bases from V and 1 base from J, with 4 bases between. CD8 cells regarded as naive lacked CD45RO, were positively chosen for CCR7, and omitted terminally differentiated effector memory CD45RA+ cells. Donors comprised healthy HIV-negative adults lacking recent acute infections or vaccinations. Notes on this clone: The same CDR3 also results from other DNA sequences found in this sample.

Sequences were obtained from naive CD8+ T cells sorted from blood. The sequence derives from a man aged 18-30 years in good health. The chain is built from TRBV5-1 and TRBJ2-2, with D hard to call. The DNA for the CDR3 is TGCGCCAGCAGCTTGGCCGGGAACACCGGGGAGCTGTTTTTT. Amino acid sequence: CASSLAGNTGELFF.